The next 22 T cell receptor beta chains were all read from a single sample in a study of early T cells in non-severe SARS-CoV-2 infection. MiXCR, run by TCRdb on the 5' RACE reads, gives a single entry per CDR3 protein. The repertoire includes around 23,000 distinct CDR3 sequences, about 5.6% of them detected once, and about 11% sits in the top ten. Sequencing was done on a sample of whole blood. Source of these receptors: an adult who was a healthcare worker with PCR-confirmed SARS-CoV-2 infection or an uninfected control (not recorded which).

This clonotype has at least ten counts. This chain uses TRBV12-3 or TRBV12-4 with TRBJ2-1; possible D gene TRBD2, 6 bases. V lost 5 bases and J lost 5, with 13 bases in between. The CDR3 is made up of 14 amino acids. CDR3 DNA: TGTGCCAGCAGTGTTCCGGGAGCTCACAATGAGCAGTTCTTC. It translates to CASSVPGAHNEQFF.

Details on this clonotype: A clone one base away is much larger, so this may be a read error. The chain employs TRBV7-6 and TRBJ1-1; tentatively, D is TRBD1 (5 bases). The CDR3 runs to 12 residues. Per germline, CDR1 SGHVS and CDR2 FNYEAQ. CDR3 nucleotide sequence: TGTACCAGCAGCTTAGGAGCAGGGGAAGCTTTCTTT. It codes for CTSSLGAGEAFF. The full variable domain, with the rest looked up from reference TRBV7-6 and TRBJ1-1, is GAGVSQSPRYKVTKRGQDVALRCDPISGHVSLYWYRQALGQGPEFLTYFNYEAQQDKSGLPNDRFSAERPEGSISTLTIQRTEQRDSAMYRCTSSLGAGEAFFGQGTRLTVV.

This clonotype was counted ten times or more. The CDR3 DNA reads as TGCAGCGTCGGACAGACCGGGGCCAACGTCCTGACTTTC. This codes for CSVGQTGANVLTF. This chain uses TRBV29-1 with TRBJ2-6; tentative D call: TRBD1 (6 bases). Germline V CDR1 and CDR2: SQVTM, ANQGSEA. Trimming took 6 bases from V and 4 from J, leaving 10 bases between them. This CDR3 is built from 13 residues.

This clonotype was found many times. The chain joins TRBV7-2 to TRBJ2-3; D uncertain. Deletions cut 3 bases from V and 3 bases from J, with 4 bases between. This CDR3 is built from 12 residues. Germline loops: CDR1 SGHTA, CDR2 FQGNSA. Here the CDR3 reads CASSLRTDTQYF. The CDR3 nucleotides are TGTGCCAGCAGCTTGAGGACAGATACGCAGTATTTT.

The sample holds many counts of this clonotype. CDR3 DNA sequence: TGTGCCAGCAGCTCTTTAGTTGGGACTACTGACACAGATACGCAGTATTTT. Protein sequence: CASSSLVGTTDTDTQYF. J is TRBJ2-3 and V is TRBV13; 7 bases are shared with TRBD2. The CDR3 sequence is 17 residues long. The V gene end was trimmed by 4 bases and the J gene end by 2 bases; junction bases not matched to a gene: 12. CDR1 is PRHDT, CDR2 FYEKMQ, per germline (reference sequence).

The chain couples TRBV6-6 to TRBJ1-1; no firm D call. Trimming removed 2 bases from V and 0 bases from J, with 7 bases in between. This CDR3 region has 14 residues. Germline loops: CDR1 MNHNY, CDR2 SVGAGI (reference sequence). The CDR3 here is CASSYGQMNTEAFF. For the CDR3, the DNA is TGTGCCAGCAGTTACGGGCAGATGAACACTGAAGCTTTCTTT.

This clonotype appeared many times. The V call is TRBV19, the J call TRBJ2-1; D might be TRBD1 (5 bases). The ends were cut back, 6 bases at V and 7 bases at J, with 7 bases in the middle. CDR3 size: 11 residues. Germline V lookup: CDR1 LNHDA, CDR2 SQIVND (reference sequence). CDR3 coding DNA: TGTGCCAGTAGGAACAGGAATGAGCAGTTCTTC. Its translation: CASRNRNEQFF.

In its sample, this clonotype was seen a few times. The rearrangement links TRBV3-1 to TRBJ2-2; no clear D gene. CDR3 length equals 13 residues. Trimming cost V 3 bases and J 4 bases, with 6 bases left between them. CDR1 is LGHDT, CDR2 YNNKEL, per germline (reference sequence). In nucleotides, the CDR3 is TGTGCCAGCAGCCACTTGACCACCGGGGAGCTGTTTTTT. It is translated as CASSHLTTGELFF. Supplemented by reference TRBV3-1 and TRBJ2-2, the full variable domain reads DTAVSQTPKYLVTQMGNDKSIKCEQNLGHDTMYWYKQDSKKFLKIMFSYNNKELIINETVPNRFSPKSPDKAHLNLHINSLELGDSAVYFCASSHLTTGELFFGEGSRLTVL.

This clonotype was seen ten or more times. This sequence joins TRBV12-5 and TRBJ1-1; D possibly corresponds to TRBD1 (6 bases). The length of the CDR3 is 12 residues. Germline CDR1 LGHNT, CDR2 FRNRAP. Trimming took 6 bases from V and 1 from J, leaving 6 bases between them. This CDR3 reads CASGQGNTEAFF. In DNA, the CDR3 is TGTGCTAGTGGACAGGGGAACACTGAAGCTTTCTTT.

The chain joins TRBV6-2 or TRBV6-3 to TRBJ1-5; D is perhaps TRBD1 (5 bases). CDR3 length: 15 residues. V was pared by 6 bases and J by 9 bases, with 21 bases between. CDR1 and CDR2 from the germline V gene are MNHEY and SVGEGT. CDR3: CASSLDSPDRWPQHF. Here the CDR3 DNA reads TGTGCCAGCAGCCTTGACAGTCCCGATCGATGGCCCCAGCATTTT.

At least ten counts were recorded for this clonotype. This sequence joins TRBV7-2 and TRBJ2-3, with 13 bases matching TRBD2. The length of the CDR3 is 18 residues. Germline V CDR1 and CDR2: SGHTA, FQGNSA. V lost 2 bases to trimming and J lost 6 bases; unmatched junction nucleotides: 11. The CDR3 spells CASSLKFTGTSGKDTQYF. The CDR3 bases are TGTGCCAGCAGCTTAAAATTCACCGGGACTAGCGGGAAGGATACGCAGTATTTT.

Comments on this clonotype: This could be a read error, since a much larger clone is one nucleotide away. The gene calls are TRBV6-6 and TRBJ2-3; the D is unclear. Germline values: CDR1 MNHNY, CDR2 SVGAGI (reference sequence). The CDR3 runs to 16 residues. The CDR3 sequence is CASSYGLVVGTDTPYF. DNA for the CDR3: TGTGCCAGCAGTTACGGGTTAGTTGTGGGCACAGATACGCCGTATTTT.

This clonotype was counted ten times or more. The chain has TRBV7-9 and TRBJ2-7; D is unresolved. The CDR3 is 12 residues long. The germline V gene encodes CDR1 SEHNR and CDR2 FQNEAQ (reference sequence). Trimming stripped 6 bases from V and 2 bases from J, with 8 bases between. The CDR3 sequence is CASSTGTYEQYV. The CDR3 region has the DNA TGTGCCAGCAGTACCGGTACCTACGAGCAGTACGTC.

This clonotype came up many times. The V call is TRBV24-1, the J call TRBJ2-1; maybe TRBD2 (5 bases). CDR1 is KGHDR and CDR2 is SFDVKD in the germline V gene. The V end was cut by 7 bases, the J end by 2 bases, with 14 bases between. The CDR3 totals 15 residues. The CDR3 sequence: CATSPSGGPYNEQFF. Written as DNA, the CDR3 is TGTGCCACCAGCCCCAGCGGTGGCCCCTACAATGAGCAGTTCTTC.

V is TRBV27 and J is TRBJ2-6, with 10 bases identical to TRBD1. V trimming: 5 bases; J trimming: 2 bases; junction bases outside the gene matches: 3. The CDR3 sequence is 16 residues long. CDR1 and CDR2 (germline): MNHEY, SMNVEV (reference sequence). In DNA, the CDR3 is TGTGCCAGCAGTCCGACAGGGGGCACTGGGGCCAACGTCCTGACTTTC. It yields the protein CASSPTGGTGANVLTF.

This clonotype has a handful of counts. This chain connects TRBV20-1 to TRBJ2-3; TRBD1 matches at 7 bases. The germline CDR1 and CDR2 sequences are DFQATT and SNEGSKA (reference sequence). V was pared by 7 bases and J by 1 base, with 5 bases of the junction left unmatched. CDR3 length equals 13 residues. CDR3 residues: CSERDSRTDTQYF. Written as DNA, the CDR3 is TGCAGTGAAAGGGACAGTCGCACAGATACGCAGTATTTT.

Many counts were recorded for this clonotype. The chain combines TRBV6-5 with TRBJ2-7, with 9 bases that match TRBD1. The CDR3 is 14 amino acids. The V segment lost 7 bases and the J segment 2 bases; nucleotides outside the gene matches: 6. CDR1 is MNHEY, CDR2 SVGAGI, per germline. This chain's CDR3 is CASKKGQGTYEQYF. DNA of the CDR3: TGTGCCAGCAAGAAGGGACAGGGCACCTACGAGCAGTACTTC.

This clonotype occurred many times. The DNA for the CDR3 is TGTGCCAGCAGCTTAGCGCCCGGGGAGCTGTTTTTT. It codes for CASSLAPGELFF. V and J are TRBV7-9 and TRBJ2-2; D is undetermined. CDR1 and CDR2 from the germline V gene are SEHNR and FQNEAQ (reference sequence). This CDR3 has 12 residues. V was trimmed by 0 bases and J by 6 bases, leaving 2 bases between them.

This clonotype was detected ten times or more. The chain links TRBV19 to TRBJ2-6; 8 nucleotides match TRBD1. V trimming: 4 bases; J trimming: 0 bases; junction bases outside the gene matches: 5. This CDR3 spans 17 amino acids. CDR1 LNHDA and CDR2 SQIVND come from the germline V gene (reference sequence). CDR3 amino acids: CASSTGTGSSGANVLTF. In nucleotides, the CDR3 is TGTGCCAGTAGTACCGGGACAGGCAGCTCTGGGGCCAACGTCCTGACTTTC.

The rearrangement links TRBV3-2 to TRBJ2-2; the table calls TRBD2, which could not be checked here. TRBV3-2 is termed a pseudogene. The length of the CDR3 is 17 residues. The CDR3 region has the DNA TGTGCCAGCAGCCAACCAACTAGCGGGAGAGGTACCGGGGAGCTGTTTTTT. It is translated as CASSQPTSGRGTGELFF.

This clonotype showed up many times. This sequence joins TRBV4-1 and TRBJ2-4; 8 positions agree with TRBD1. Germline CDR1 reads MGHRA; CDR2 reads YSYEKL. V lost 1 base and J lost 7; bases outside the gene matches: 15. The CDR3 has 18 amino acids. CDR3 sequence (DNA): TGCGCCAGCAGCCAAGTCAATGGCTTGTCGAGGACAGGGAACATTCAGTACTTC. This translates into CASSQVNGLSRTGNIQYF.

In this sample, this clonotype turned up a few times. This rearrangement joins TRBV6-2 or TRBV6-3 to TRBJ2-1; 9 bases match TRBD2. The CDR3 is 14 amino acids. The germline V gene encodes CDR1 MNHEY and CDR2 SVGEGT. Trimming removed 7 bases from V and 8 bases from J; junction bases left unmatched: 9. CDR3 sequence reads: CASNVRLAVHEQFF. For the CDR3, the DNA is TGTGCCAGCAACGTACGACTAGCGGTGCATGAGCAGTTCTTC.